The rows below give T cell receptor beta chains drawn from one sample of a study of cytomegalovirus exposure and HLA in healthy donors. Using immunoSEQ multiplex PCR, the repertoire was profiled, and TCRdb retains in-frame clones only, with some absent. This repertoire shows about 150,000 clones, almost 80% found once; its top ten account for about 1.7%. Sequenced: PBMCs. Every receptor here comes from a woman between 25 and 40 years old in good health and CMV-seronegative. Each CDR3 is given with its conserved first and last residue. D genes are given only for firm matches. Expanded clones get a size class; other rows say once, few or many, or leave the size out.

d_call j_call v_call clone_size cdr3_aa cdr3_nt
TRBD1 TRBJ1-4 TRBV7-2 once CASSLAGTANEKLFF TGTGCCAGCAGCTTAGCTGGGACAGCTAATGAAAAACTGTTTTTT
NA TRBJ2-7 TRBV5-1 NA CASSLMAQNYEQYF TGCGCCAGCAGCTTGATGGCCCAGAACTACGAGCAGTACTTC
NA TRBJ1-2 TRBV30 NA CAWSVGFFSGGISYGYTF TGTGCCTGGAGTGTAGGGTTTTTCTCCGGAGGGATTTCTTATGGCTACACCTTC
NA TRBJ1-2 TRBV2 few CASSELDRTYGYTF TGTGCCAGCAGTGAATTAGACAGGACCTATGGCTACACCTTC
NA TRBJ2-7 TRBV7-8 NA CASSPYRTATQIYEQYF TGTGCCAGCAGCCCATACCGGACAGCTACGCAAATCTACGAGCAGTACTTC
TRBD1 TRBJ1-2 TRBV2 NA CASSEARGGQGAYYGYTF TGTGCCAGCAGTGAAGCAAGGGGGGGACAGGGGGCATACTATGGCTACACCTTC
NA TRBJ1-2 TRBV7-6 NA CASSLFAVGRDGYTF TGTGCCAGCAGCTTATTCGCGGTGGGGCGAGATGGCTACACCTTC
NA TRBJ1-1 TRBV2 NA CASSGEGAGTEAFF TGTGCCAGCAGTGGTGAAGGGGCTGGCACTGAAGCTTTCTTT
NA TRBJ2-5 TRBV4-1 NA CASSQDGEETQYF TGCGCCAGCAGCCAAGACGGGGAAGAGACCCAGTACTTC
NA TRBJ2-3 TRBV27 few CASSLYSSPSLDTQYF TGTGCCAGCAGTTTATATTCGTCCCCTTCCTTGGATACGCAGTATTTT
NA TRBJ1-1 TRBV19 few CASSIQSEAFF TGTGCCAGTAGTATACAGTCTGAAGCTTTCTTT
TRBD1 TRBJ1-2 TRBV28 NA CASSYRGRNYGYTF TGTGCCAGCAGTTACAGGGGGCGTAACTATGGCTACACCTTC
NA TRBJ1-1 TRBV4-2 few CASSQDRNTEAFF TGTGCCAGCAGCCAAGACAGAAACACTGAAGCTTTCTTT
NA TRBJ2-2 TRBV27 NA CASSSRQINTGELFF TGTGCCAGCAGTTCCCGACAGATTAACACCGGGGAGCTGTTTTTT
TRBD1 TRBJ2-3 TRBV12-5 once CASGLGYGCFRTGGTDTQYF TGTGCTAGTGGTTTGGGATATGGCTGTTTCAGGACAGGGGGCACGGATACGCAGTATTTT
TRBD2 TRBJ2-1 TRBV6-4 NA CASSISGGASGEQFF TGTGCCAGCAGTATTAGCGGGGGGGCCAGTGGTGAGCAGTTCTTC
NA TRBJ2-1 TRBV7-2 NA CASSRPQQGPSSYNEQFF TGTGCCAGCAGCCGGCCTCAGCAGGGCCCAAGCTCCTACAATGAGCAGTTCTTC
NA TRBJ2-2 TRBV9 NA CASSVPSGGRYTGELFF TGTGCCAGCAGCGTCCCATCGGGGGGCCGGTATACCGGGGAGCTGTTTTTT
TRBD1 TRBJ1-2 TRBV7-9 NA CASSLSGGGISGYTF TGTGCCAGCAGCTTAAGTGGAGGGGGCATTTCGGGCTACACCTTC
TRBD1 TRBJ2-6 TRBV19 once CASRPSPTGAGANVLTF TGTGCCAGTAGGCCCTCCCCAACAGGGGCCGGGGCCAACGTCCTGACTTTC
TRBD1 TRBJ1-2 TRBV6-6 NA CASSGTGGDYGYTF TGTGCCAGCAGTGGGACAGGGGGGGACTATGGCTACACCTTC
NA TRBJ1-6 TRBV2 once CASKNVDRWKDNSPLHF TGTGCCAGCAAAAATGTTGACAGGTGGAAGGATAATTCACCCCTCCACTTT
TRBD1 TRBJ1-2 TRBV11-2 NA CVSSPGQGGYGYTF TGTGTCAGCAGCCCAGGCCAGGGGGGCTATGGCTACACCTTC
NA TRBJ1-4 TRBV5-1 NA CASSLTVNEKLFF TGCGCCAGCAGCTTAACAGTTAATGAAAAACTGTTTTTT
NA TRBJ2-3 TRBV9 NA CASSSSGTSTDTQYF TGTGCCAGCTCCTCCTCGGGGACTAGCACAGATACGCAGTATTTT
NA TRBJ1-5 TRBV6-6 NA CASVEDNNQPQHF TGTGCCAGCGTAGAGGACAATAATCAGCCCCAGCATTTT
TRBD2 TRBJ2-1 TRBV27 NA CASSASGGPDEQFF TGTGCCAGCAGCGCTAGCGGGGGGCCCGATGAGCAGTTCTTC
NA TRBJ1-1 TRBV19 few CASSEVPPVSPIEAFF TGTGCCAGTAGTGAGGTCCCACCCGTCTCCCCGATTGAAGCTTTCTTT
TRBD1 TRBJ1-1 TRBV9 NA CASSVEPTGSSEAFF TGTGCCAGCAGCGTAGAGCCGACAGGGTCGTCTGAAGCTTTCTTT
NA TRBJ2-7 TRBV29-1 NA CSVVFDSSYEQYF TGCAGCGTTGTATTCGACAGCTCCTACGAGCAGTACTTC